The T cell receptor beta chain described here comes from a study of blood T cells in healthy people across ages. The second PCR ran about 6 to 11 cycles with a sample-barcoded 5' primer and J-beta primers. TCRdb itself ran the 5' RACE reads through MiXCR, one entry per CDR3 protein. The sample lists 920,000 or so distinct CDR3 sequences; roughly 45% were seen once. The ends lost 1 base at V and 1 base at J; junction bases unmatched: 17. The CDR3 length is 20 residues. Looked up from germline, CDR1 is KGHDR and CDR2 is SFDVKD. A word on this clonotype: The antigen remains undetermined.

General study points: Naive CD4+ cell counts and diversity both ran higher in long-lived than in aged donors. Estimates drawn from one million T cells were deemed to understate diversity. Lack of knowledge of donor CMV status possibly confounded expanded clonotype changes. Older individuals had lower TCR beta diversity per million T cells (the decline was roughly linear).

This chain connects TRBV24-1 to TRBJ2-7; 8 bases fit TRBD1. The receptor's source is a woman in her sixties in good health. The sample comprised blood. The CDR3 nucleotides read TGTGCCACCAGTGATTTTTGTCCGGGACAGGACCCGTGGGATTCCTACGAGCAGTACTTC. This gives the protein CATSDFCPGQDPWDSYEQYF.